Below are 20 T cell receptor beta chains sequenced from a single sample in a study of blood T cell repertoires in COVID-19. Data came from immunoSEQ multiplex PCR; TCRdb stores just in-frame clones and leaves some out. The sample has roughly 200,000 clones, under 90% seen once. Material: peripheral blood. The receptors shown here come from a person between 65 and 79 years old with COVID-19, enrolled during active disease.

The chain carries TRBV11-2 and TRBJ2-4; no definite D call. This CDR3 has 13 amino acids. V was pared by 2 bases and J by 6 bases, with 8 bases between. Germline V gene data show CDR1 as SGHAT and CDR2 as FQNNGV. The CDR3 region is CASSLSLGNIQYF. CDR3 coding DNA: TGTGCCAGCAGCTTATCCCTCGGAAACATTCAGTACTTC. Based on the CDR3 plus reference TRBV11-2 and TRBJ2-4, the full variable domain is EAGVAQSPRYKIIEKRQSVAFWCNPISGHATLYWYQQILGQGPKLLIQFQNNGVVDDSQLPKDRFSAERLKGVDSTLKIQPAKLEDSAVYLCASSLSLGNIQYFGAGTRLSVL.

This chain connects TRBV18 to TRBJ1-6; the D gene is possibly TRBD1 (6 bases). Germline V lookup: CDR1 KGHSH, CDR2 LQKENI. V dropped 5 bases and J dropped 9 bases, with 8 bases sitting between them. This CDR3 has 12 residues. DNA of the CDR3: TGTGCCAGCTCAAAACAGGGTTCACCCCTCCACTTT. This sequence encodes CASSKQGSPLHF. Drawing the rest from reference TRBV18 and TRBJ1-6, the complete variable domain is NAGVMQNPRHLVRRRGQEARLRCSPMKGHSHVYWYRQLPEEGLKFMVYLQKENIIDESGMPKERFSAEFPKEGPSILRIQQVVRGDSAAYFCASSKQGSPLHFGNGTRLTVT.

This clone has only one observation. The V gene is TRBV19, the J gene TRBJ1-5; 7 nucleotides match TRBD1. J gave up 4 bases and V 6 bases, and 6 bases lay outside the gene matches. CDR3 length: 14 residues. Germline CDR1 reads LNHDA; CDR2 reads SQIVND (reference sequence). CDR3 protein: CASRNDRANQPQHF. The CDR3 nucleotides are TGTGCCAGTAGAAACGACAGGGCAAATCAGCCCCAGCATTTT.

CDR3: CSVGQGWNEQFF. For the CDR3, the DNA is TGCAGCGTTGGCCAGGGGTGGAATGAGCAGTTCTTC. The chain links TRBV29-1 to TRBJ2-1; TRBD1 might be the D (6 bases). V was trimmed by 4 bases and J by 7 bases, leaving 11 bases between them. Germline V gene data show CDR1 as SQVTM and CDR2 as ANQGSEA. The CDR3 is 12 amino acids.

The chain couples TRBV5-6 to TRBJ2-4, with D possibly TRBD1 on 6 matching bases. V was shortened by 4 bases and J by 3 bases, with 14 bases between the two germline ends. The CDR3 has 15 amino acids. Germline V gene lookup returns CDR1 SGHDT and CDR2 YYEEEE. CDR3 loop: CASSRRGLDKNIQYF. The CDR3 region has the DNA TGTGCCAGCAGCCGCAGGGGTTTGGACAAAAACATTCAGTACTTC.

The rearrangement links TRBV5-8 to TRBJ2-7, with TRBD1 identical over 7 bases. Germline trimming cut 4 bases from V and 4 bases from J; bases unmatched to any gene: 8. Germline V lookup: CDR1 SGHTS, CDR2 YDEGEE. There are 14 residues in the CDR3. Here the CDR3 reads CASSPGDRLYEQYF. In DNA, the CDR3 is TGTGCCAGCAGCCCCGGGGACAGACTTTACGAGCAGTACTTC.

This clone was detected once. J is TRBJ2-1 and V is TRBV5-1; TRBD2 agrees at 11 bases. The ends lost 4 bases at V and 5 bases at J; junction bases unmatched: 8. Germline V gene data show CDR1 as SGHRS and CDR2 as YFSETQ. CDR3 size: 16 residues. CDR3 bases: TGCGCCAGCAGCCCCTCGGGACTAGCGGAGAACAATGAGCAGTTCTTC. This translates into CASSPSGLAENNEQFF.

This sequence joins TRBV11-3 and TRBJ1-4, with D unresolved. The CDR3 sequence is 15 residues long. With 4 bases removed from V and 0 bases from J, the gap between germline ends came to 9 bases. CDR1 SGHNT and CDR2 YENEEA come from the germline V gene. This CDR3 reads CASSCRRSTNEKLFF. The CDR3 bases are TGTGCCAGCAGCTGCAGAAGATCAACTAATGAAAAACTGTTTTTT.

J is TRBJ1-4 and V is TRBV3-1 (or the pseudogene TRBV3-2); 7 bases fit TRBD1. The CDR3 contains 16 residues. V trimming: 3 bases; J trimming: 8 bases; junction bases outside the gene matches: 12. The germline V gene has CDR1 LGHDT and CDR2 YNNKEL (reference sequence). CDR3 protein: CASSHTQGTRGEKLFF. CDR3 bases: TGTGCCAGCAGCCATACACAGGGGACACGAGGGGAAAAACTGTTTTTT.

The chain carries TRBV12-3 or TRBV12-4 and TRBJ1-5; 11 nucleotides agree with TRBD1. V dropped 6 bases and J dropped 6; count of bases not matched to a gene: 1. CDR3 length equals 13 residues. The CDR3 DNA follows: TGTGCCAGCAGCGGGACAGGGGGTCAGCCCCAGCATTTT. As protein: CASSGTGGQPQHF.

This clone came up once. This sequence joins TRBV27 and TRBJ2-1, with TRBD2 as a possible D gene (6 bases). Germline V gene data show CDR1 as MNHEY and CDR2 as SMNVEV (reference sequence). V was clipped by 4 bases and J by 3 bases, with 13 bases between them. The CDR3 consists of 15 residues. The CDR3 DNA follows: TGTGCCAGCAGTTATGGCGGGGAGCTCTACAATGAGCAGTTCTTC. Its translation is CASSYGGELYNEQFF.

The rearrangement links TRBV9 to TRBJ2-2; 7 nucleotides align to TRBD2. CDR3 length: 18 amino acids. Trimming took 1 base from V and 4 from J; bases not matched to a gene: 13. The germline CDR1 and CDR2 sequences are SGDLS and YYNGEE. CDR3: CASSVRGRASGSTGELFF. CDR3 in DNA: TGTGCCAGCAGCGTACGAGGGAGGGCTAGCGGATCCACCGGGGAGCTGTTTTTT.

The V call is TRBV5-6, the J call TRBJ1-1; D remains unclear. The length of the CDR3 is 15 residues. Trimming removed 4 bases at V and 0 bases at J, with 13 bases between. The germline CDR1 and CDR2 sequences are SGHDT and YYEEEE. The chain's CDR3 is CASSRSGVVNTEAFF. As DNA, the CDR3 is TGTGCCAGCAGCCGATCCGGGGTAGTGAACACTGAAGCTTTCTTT. The whole variable domain, remainder taken from reference TRBV5-6 and TRBJ1-1, is DAGVTQSPTHLIKTRGQQVTLRCSPKSGHDTVSWYQQALGQGPQFIFQYYEEEERQRGNFPDRFSGHQFPNYSSELNVNALLLGDSALYLCASSRSGVVNTEAFFGQGTRLTVV.

The chain couples TRBV6-5 to TRBJ2-7; 11 bases agree with TRBD2. The ends lost 6 bases at V and 6 bases at J; junction bases unmatched: 7. Germline CDR1 and CDR2: MNHEY and SVGAGI. CDR3 size: 14 residues. CDR3 loop: CASRSLAGVSEQYF. CDR3 bases: TGTGCCAGCAGGTCACTAGCGGGAGTTTCCGAGCAGTACTTC.

The J gene is TRBJ1-2, the V gene TRBV6-5; D possibly corresponds to TRBD1 (6 bases). Germline V CDR1 and CDR2: MNHEY, SVGAGI. Trimming left V 8 bases short and J 3 bases short, with 19 bases between. The CDR3 covers 15 residues. The CDR3 sequence is CASRKGGRKDYGYTF. CDR3 in DNA: TGTGCCAGCCGGAAGGGGGGGCGGAAAGACTATGGCTACACCTTC.

In regard to this clone: A read error may produce the germline difference seen at one junction end. The chain is built from TRBV6-6 and TRBJ1-1, with 9 bases lining up with TRBD1. CDR1 is MNHNY and CDR2 is SVGAGI in the germline V gene (reference sequence). The CDR3 totals 14 residues. CDR3 sequence reads: CASRNRGLNTEAFF. DNA of the CDR3: TGCGCCAGCAGAAACAGGGGGCTGAACACTGAAGCTTTCTTT.

As concerns this clone: At the DNA level, this CDR3 is encoded by other sequences in the same sample as well. The chain uses TRBV28 and TRBJ2-7; no clear D. The CDR3 contains 11 residues. Trimming stripped 4 bases from V and 3 bases from J, with 4 bases between. Germline assignment: CDR1 MDHEN and CDR2 SYDVKM. CDR3 DNA: TGTGCCAGCAGTTATAACTACGAGCAGTACTTC. It translates to CASSYNYEQYF.

This rearrangement joins TRBV30 to TRBJ2-2, with D possibly being TRBD1 (6 bases). The CDR3 contains 12 residues. Deletions cut 1 base from V and 7 bases from J, with 7 bases between. The germline V gene encodes CDR1 GTSNPN and CDR2 SVGIG (reference sequence). Here the CDR3 reads CAWSGRGGELFF. DNA of the CDR3: TGTGCCTGGAGTGGCAGGGGCGGGGAGCTGTTTTTT.

The genes are TRBV19 and TRBJ1-4; D may be TRBD1 (6 bases). Trimming pared 6 bases from V and 0 bases from J, leaving 8 bases between. Germline-derived CDR1 and CDR2 are LNHDA and SQIVND (reference sequence). There are 14 residues in the CDR3. DNA of the CDR3: TGTGCCAGTAGCAGGGGATCAACTAATGAAAAACTGTTTTTT. Protein product: CASSRGSTNEKLFF.

This rearrangement joins TRBV7-2 to TRBJ1-5; a possible D gene is TRBD1 (5 bases). The V and J ends lost 1 base and 4 bases respectively, with 8 bases between them. This CDR3 comprises 14 residues. Germline V gives CDR1 SGHTA, CDR2 FQGNSA. Here the CDR3 DNA reads TGTGCCAGCAGCTTAGAGGGGAGGAATCAGCCCCAGCATTTT. This gives the protein CASSLEGRNQPQHF.